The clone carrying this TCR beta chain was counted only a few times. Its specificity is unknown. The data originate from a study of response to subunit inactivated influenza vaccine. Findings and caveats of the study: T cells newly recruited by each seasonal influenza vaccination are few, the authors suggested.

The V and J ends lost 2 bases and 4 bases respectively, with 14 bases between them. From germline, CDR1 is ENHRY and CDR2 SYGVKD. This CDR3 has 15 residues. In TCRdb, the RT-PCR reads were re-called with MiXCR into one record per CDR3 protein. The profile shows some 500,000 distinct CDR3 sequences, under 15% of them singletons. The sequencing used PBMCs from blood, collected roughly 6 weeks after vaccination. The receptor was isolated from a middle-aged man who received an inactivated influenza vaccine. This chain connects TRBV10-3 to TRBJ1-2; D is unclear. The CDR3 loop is CAISEVETFGYGYTF. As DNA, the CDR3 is TGTGCCATCAGTGAGGTGGAAACCTTTGGCTATGGCTACACCTTC.